The 26 T cell receptor beta chains reported below all come from one sample, sequenced in a study of blood T cell repertoires in COVID-19. Profiling relied on immunoSEQ multiplex PCR, and the TCRdb table lists in-frame clones only, not all of them. The table includes tens of thousands of clones, 81% detected once. Sequenced input: peripheral blood. The receptors here all came from a woman older than 75 with active or convalescent COVID-19.

The rearrangement joins TRBV27 to TRBJ1-6, with D perhaps matching TRBD1 (6 bases). Trimming took 5 bases from V and 6 from J, leaving 17 bases between them. Germline CDR1 reads MNHEY; CDR2 reads SMNVEV (reference sequence). The CDR3 is 16 amino acids. For the CDR3, the DNA is TGTGCCAGCAGTCCTCTCTCACAGGGAAGTAATTCACCCCTCCACTTT. It yields the protein CASSPLSQGSNSPLHF.

The chain has TRBV6-5 and TRBJ2-3; no reliable D call. The germline V gene encodes CDR1 MNHEY and CDR2 SVGAGI. V was shortened by 6 bases and J by 2 bases, with 9 bases between the two germline ends. The CDR3 is 13 amino acids. The CDR3 sequence is CASSAVATDTQYF. CDR3 nucleotide sequence: TGTGCCAGCAGCGCCGTGGCCACAGATACGCAGTATTTT.

The V gene is TRBV7-2, the J gene TRBJ2-2; D is perhaps TRBD1 (6 bases). Germline V CDR1 and CDR2: SGHTA, FQGNSA. CDR3 length equals 14 residues. V lost 4 bases and J lost 1, with 7 bases in between. CDR3 nucleotides: TGTGCCAGCAGCTACAGGGAGAACACCGGGGAGCTGTTTTTT. This translates into CASSYRENTGELFF.

The chain has TRBV13 and TRBJ2-7; 10 nucleotides line up with TRBD1. The germline V gene has CDR1 PRHDT and CDR2 FYEKMQ (reference sequence). The CDR3 has 14 amino acids. The trim removed 7 bases at V and 7 bases at J, leaving 10 bases unmatched. CDR3 DNA sequence: TGTGCCAGCACGACGAGACAGGGGGCTGAGGAGCAGTACTTC. It codes for CASTTRQGAEEQYF.

The chain is built from TRBV18 and TRBJ2-7; TRBD1 aligns across 12 bases. The J segment lost 3 bases and the V segment lost 2 bases, leaving 5 bases of the junction unmatched. The length of the CDR3 is 16 residues. CDR1 and CDR2 from the germline V gene are KGHSH and LQKENI. The DNA for the CDR3 is TGTGCCAGCTCACCAGGGGGGACAGGGGGCTTCTACGAGCAGTACTTC. As protein: CASSPGGTGGFYEQYF.

The V gene is TRBV18, the J gene TRBJ2-5, with a weak D call TRBD2 (7 bases). Germline-derived CDR1 and CDR2 are KGHSH and LQKENI. The CDR3 runs 14 residues. Trimming cost V 4 bases and J 4 bases, with 13 bases left between them. CDR3 coding DNA: TGTGCCAGCTCACAGTCGGGGGGCCGAGAGACCCAGTACTTC. Its translation: CASSQSGGRETQYF. The full variable domain, in which reference TRBV18 and TRBJ2-5 provide the parts outside the CDR3, is NAGVMQNPRHLVRRRGQEARLRCSPMKGHSHVYWYRQLPEEGLKFMVYLQKENIIDESGMPKERFSAEFPKEGPSILRIQQVVRGDSAAYFCASSQSGGRETQYFGPGTRLLVL.

The chain uses TRBV9 and TRBJ2-6, with TRBD2 matching 8 bases. Germline trimming cut 6 bases from V and 0 bases from J; bases unmatched to any gene: 11. Germline values: CDR1 SGDLS, CDR2 YYNGEE. This CDR3 has 18 residues. This CDR3 is CASTGRAGSGSGANVLTF. Here the CDR3 DNA reads TGTGCCAGCACCGGGAGGGCAGGTTCGGGCTCTGGGGCCAACGTCCTGACTTTC.

The chain has TRBV5-1 and TRBJ1-4; D uncertain. The V and J ends lost 0 bases and 8 bases respectively, with 11 bases between them. Germline assignment: CDR1 SGHRS and CDR2 YFSETQ. The CDR3 runs 14 residues. CDR3: CASSLGREGEKLFF. The DNA of the CDR3 is TGCGCCAGCAGCTTGGGACGAGAGGGCGAAAAACTGTTTTTT.

The chain uses TRBV9 and TRBJ1-5, with 7 bases fitting TRBD1. The V gene's germline CDR1 is SGDLS and CDR2 YYNGEE. The length of the CDR3 is 15 residues. The V segment lost 4 bases and the J segment 4 bases; nucleotides outside the gene matches: 8. The CDR3 is CASSPRGTVNQPQHF. CDR3 DNA: TGTGCCAGCAGCCCCCGGGGGACAGTTAATCAGCCCCAGCATTTT. Variable domain in full (rest from reference TRBV9 and TRBJ1-5): DSGVTQTPKHLITATGQRVTLRCSPRSGDLSVYWYQQSLDQGLQFLIQYYNGEERAKGNILERFSAQQFPDLHSELNLSSLELGDSALYFCASSPRGTVNQPQHFGDGTRLSIL.

V usage is TRBV6-2 or TRBV6-3 and J usage is TRBJ1-2; D is ambiguous. This CDR3 contains 15 residues. CDR1 and CDR2 (germline): MNHEY, SVGEGT. V gave up 5 bases and J gave up 4 bases, with 17 bases separating them. CDR3 in DNA: TGTGCCAGCAGTAACGCAGCAGGTCCCTTCTATGGCTACACCTTC. Amino acids: CASSNAAGPFYGYTF.

The chain has TRBV2 and TRBJ1-2, with unresolved D. Between the trimmed V and J ends, which lost 2 bases and 2 bases, there was a span of 15 bases. CDR1 is SNHLY, CDR2 FYNNEI, per germline. The CDR3 totals 16 residues. In DNA form, the CDR3 reads TGTGCCAGCAGTGAACCAAACCGGGATCAAAACTATGGCTACACCTTC. As protein: CASSEPNRDQNYGYTF.

The chain recombines TRBV7-9 with TRBJ1-2; D may be TRBD1 (6 bases). This CDR3 comprises 13 residues. Trimming took 7 bases from V and 2 from J, leaving 11 bases between them. CDR1 and CDR2 from the germline V gene are SEHNR and FQNEAQ (reference sequence). The CDR3 spells CASNQDSNYGYTF. The CDR3 region has the DNA TGTGCCAGCAACCAGGACAGCAACTATGGCTACACCTTC.

The chain couples TRBV5-4 to TRBJ2-2; TRBD2 matches at 9 bases. Germline-derived CDR1 and CDR2 are SGHNT and YYREEE (reference sequence). J was trimmed by 6 bases and V by 4 bases; bases with no gene match: 10. The CDR3 extends over 16 amino acids. CDR3 in amino acids: CASSVLAGNWAGELFF. The CDR3 bases are TGTGCCAGCAGCGTGCTAGCGGGGAATTGGGCCGGGGAGCTGTTTTTT.

The V and J genes are TRBV2 and TRBJ1-1, with D unresolved. The CDR3 spans 13 residues. CDR1 and CDR2 from the germline V gene are SNHLY and FYNNEI. V was pared by 8 bases and J by 2 bases, with 12 bases between. In DNA form, the CDR3 reads TGTGCCAGCGTCCGGGGTCTTAACACTGAAGCTTTCTTT. Its translation is CASVRGLNTEAFF.

This clone was counted a single time. The V and J genes are TRBV5-4 and TRBJ1-4; possible D gene TRBD1, 6 bases. The CDR3 is 15 residues long. Trimming left V 4 bases short and J 5 bases short, with 15 bases between. From germline, CDR1 is SGHNT and CDR2 YYREEE (reference sequence). CDR3 bases: TGTGCCAGCAGCCTACAGGGAGATAGGAATGAAAAACTGTTTTTT. Translation: CASSLQGDRNEKLFF.

The rearrangement uses TRBV12-3 or TRBV12-4 and TRBJ1-3, with D unresolved. The CDR3 contains 13 residues. V was trimmed by 4 bases and J by 0 bases, leaving 4 bases between them. CDR3 amino acids: CASSYSSGNTIYF. The CDR3 DNA reads as TGTGCCAGCAGTTACAGCTCTGGAAACACCATATATTTT.

The chain uses TRBV12-3 or TRBV12-4 and TRBJ1-1; D perhaps matches TRBD1 (5 bases). The CDR3 totals 13 residues. V lost 6 bases and J lost 3, with 11 bases in between. The CDR3 reads CASSYRGDTEAFF. The CDR3 nucleotides read TGTGCCAGCAGCTATCGGGGGGACACTGAAGCTTTCTTT.

CDR3 loop: CASSVVGSEAFF. The CDR3 DNA follows: TGTGCCAGCAGCGTAGTTGGGAGTGAAGCTTTCTTT. The chain carries TRBV9 and TRBJ1-1; no clear D. The CDR3 length is 12 residues. The V end was cut by 0 bases, the J end by 7 bases, with 7 bases between. CDR1 and CDR2 from the germline V gene are SGDLS and YYNGEE. Variable domain in full (rest from reference TRBV9 and TRBJ1-1): DSGVTQTPKHLITATGQRVTLRCSPRSGDLSVYWYQQSLDQGLQFLIQYYNGEERAKGNILERFSAQQFPDLHSELNLSSLELGDSALYFCASSVVGSEAFFGQGTRLTVV.

The chain uses TRBV21-1 and TRBJ2-7; the table's D call, TRBD2, was not checked against the DNA. TRBV21-1 is a listed pseudogene. This CDR3 spans 17 amino acids. The CDR3 DNA reads TGTGCCAGCAGCAAAAAAGGGGCGGGGGACCCCTCCTACGAGCAGTACTTC. Its protein is CASSKKGAGDPSYEQYF.

This chain links TRBV11-2 with TRBJ2-1; 10 bases fit TRBD2. There are 15 residues in the CDR3. CDR1 and CDR2 from the germline V gene are SGHAT and FQNNGV. With V trimmed by 5 bases and J by 6 bases, 7 bases remained unmatched. CDR3 protein: CASSPWASGGNEQFF. The CDR3 DNA reads TGTGCCAGCAGCCCTTGGGCTAGCGGGGGCAATGAGCAGTTCTTC.

The rearrangement joins TRBV5-8 to TRBJ1-1; possible D gene TRBD1, 6 bases. The germline V gene encodes CDR1 SGHTS and CDR2 YDEGEE. The V gene lost 1 base and the J gene lost 4 bases, with 17 bases spanning the gap. CDR3 size: 16 residues. The CDR3 loop reads CASSLFRDTRFTEAFF. DNA of the CDR3: TGTGCCAGCAGCTTGTTTAGGGACACCCGATTCACTGAAGCTTTCTTT.

Here the CDR3 DNA reads TGTGCCAGCAGTGACGGGTGGGCCCTCCACTTT. Translated: CASSDGWALHF. The J gene is TRBJ1-6, the V gene TRBV25-1; D gene uncertain. V was clipped by 3 bases and J by 14 bases, with 8 bases between them. Germline CDR1 is MGHDK and CDR2 is SYGVNS. The CDR3 runs 11 residues. The entire variable domain, with the rest obtained from reference TRBV25-1 and TRBJ1-6, is as follows: EADIYQTPRYLVIGTGKKITLECSQTMGHDKMYWYQQDPGMELHLIHYSYGVNSTEKGDLSSESTVSRIRTEHFPLTLESARPSHTSQYLCASSDGWALHFGNGTRLTVT.

This chain joins TRBV7-2 and TRBJ1-5; no clear D. Trimming removed 1 base at V and 7 bases at J, with 11 bases between. CDR3 length: 14 residues. Germline V lookup: CDR1 SGHTA, CDR2 FQGNSA. CDR3 in DNA: TGTGCCAGCAGCTTAGATTCTCGGGTACAGCCCCAGCATTTT. Residues: CASSLDSRVQPQHF. Variable domain in full (rest from reference TRBV7-2 and TRBJ1-5): GAGVSQSPSNKVTEKGKDVELRCDPISGHTALYWYRQSLGQGLEFLIYFQGNSAPDKSGLPSDRFSAERTGGSVSTLTIQRTQQEDSAVYLCASSLDSRVQPQHFGDGTRLSIL.

This chain joins TRBV5-6 and TRBJ2-7; maybe TRBD2 (6 bases). V was cut by 7 bases and J by 0 bases, with 14 bases left in between. This CDR3 has 14 amino acids. From germline, CDR1 is SGHDT and CDR2 YYEEEE. The CDR3 region is CASFIGGTSYEQYF. The CDR3 nucleotides read TGTGCCAGCTTTATAGGAGGGACCTCCTACGAGCAGTACTTC.

The rearrangement joins TRBV28 to TRBJ1-1; 8 bases line up with TRBD1. Germline CDR1 and CDR2: MDHEN and SYDVKM. CDR3 size: 17 residues. With V trimmed by 3 bases and J by 4 bases, 13 bases remained unmatched. The CDR3 DNA reads TGTGCCAGCAGTTTGTACGGACAGGGAAGGATGGGCACTGAAGCTTTCTTT. Encoded protein: CASSLYGQGRMGTEAFF.

V gene TRBV5-1 combines with J gene TRBJ2-1; TRBD2 agrees at 13 bases. This CDR3 is built from 15 residues. V was pared by 2 bases and J by 9 bases, with 5 bases of the junction left unmatched. CDR1 SGHRS and CDR2 YFSETQ come from the germline V gene. The CDR3 region is CASSLLAGGTPEQFF. Written as DNA, the CDR3 is TGCGCCAGCAGCTTACTAGCGGGGGGGACCCCTGAGCAGTTCTTC.